These 27 T cell receptor beta chains were sequenced from one sample in a study of shared clonotypes between healthy human individuals. Naive CD8 cells comprised CD45RO-negative, CCR7-positively selected cells, excluding terminally differentiated effector memory CD45RA+ cells. The method was immunoSEQ multiplex PCR; TCRdb's version includes in-frame clones alone and lacks a portion of them. The profile covers about 680,000 clones, with 92% appearing a single time and approximately 25% taken by the ten largest. Sequencing was performed on naive CD8+ T cells sorted from blood. Receptors were obtained from a man aged 25 to 40 in good health.

The chain carries TRBV27 and TRBJ2-5; D is unresolved. The CDR3 is 15 residues long. V was pared by 0 bases and J by 4 bases, with 12 bases between. Germline CDR1 is MNHEY and CDR2 is SMNVEV (reference sequence). CDR3 residues: CASSLSGLGSETQYF. The CDR3 nucleotides read TGTGCCAGCAGTTTATCAGGGCTAGGGTCAGAGACCCAGTACTTC.

The rearrangement uses TRBV27 and TRBJ2-7, with unresolved D. Germline CDR1 reads MNHEY; CDR2 reads SMNVEV (reference sequence). The CDR3 is 13 amino acids. V was clipped by 6 bases and J by 3 bases, with 12 bases between them. The CDR3: CASSPFIDYEQYF. CDR3 nucleotides: TGTGCCAGCAGCCCGTTTATTGACTACGAGCAGTACTTC.

This rearrangement joins TRBV11-2 to TRBJ2-3, with a tentative D call TRBD2 (5 bases). Trimming removed 6 bases from V and 7 bases from J, with 8 bases in between. The CDR3 contains 11 residues. Per germline, CDR1 SGHAT and CDR2 FQNNGV. The DNA of the CDR3 is TGTGCCAGCAGGGACTCTTATACGCAGTATTTT. Translating it yields CASRDSYTQYF. Filled out from reference TRBV11-2 and TRBJ2-3, the complete variable domain reads EAGVAQSPRYKIIEKRQSVAFWCNPISGHATLYWYQQILGQGPKLLIQFQNNGVVDDSQLPKDRFSAERLKGVDSTLKIQPAKLEDSAVYLCASRDSYTQYFGPGTRLTVL.

This chain joins TRBV19 and TRBJ2-1, with D maybe TRBD2 (5 bases). The V end lost 5 bases, the J end lost 5 bases, and 13 bases lay between the germline ends. Germline V gene data show CDR1 as LNHDA and CDR2 as SQIVND (reference sequence). The CDR3 is made up of 14 amino acids. CDR3: CASSPGLRNNEQFF. As DNA, the CDR3 is TGTGCCAGTAGTCCCGGACTGCGGAACAATGAGCAGTTCTTC. Looking up the rest from reference TRBV19 and TRBJ2-1 gives the full variable domain: DGGITQSPKYLFRKEGQNVTLSCEQNLNHDAMYWYRQDPGQGLRLIYYSQIVNDFQKGDIAEGYSVSREKKESFPLTVTSAQKNPTAFYLCASSPGLRNNEQFFGPGTRLTVL.

The J gene is TRBJ2-7, the V gene TRBV27; D is possibly TRBD2 (5 bases). Trimming pared 3 bases from V and 3 bases from J, leaving 18 bases between. The CDR3 extends over 16 amino acids. CDR1 MNHEY and CDR2 SMNVEV come from the germline V gene (reference sequence). CDR3 protein: CASSFSRALGDYEQYF. CDR3 nucleotides: TGTGCCAGCAGTTTCTCCCGGGCGCTGGGAGACTACGAGCAGTACTTC.

The chain couples TRBV19 to TRBJ1-1, with TRBD1 matching 9 bases. CDR3 length: 15 amino acids. J lost 3 bases, V lost 0 bases, and 2 bases had no gene match. Per germline, CDR1 LNHDA and CDR2 SQIVND (reference sequence). The CDR3 region is CASSIERDRDTEAFF. As DNA, the CDR3 is TGTGCCAGTAGTATAGAACGGGACAGGGACACTGAAGCTTTCTTT.

The chain combines TRBV7-9 with TRBJ2-2; 10 nucleotides line up with TRBD1. Germline assignment: CDR1 SEHNR and CDR2 FQNEAQ (reference sequence). This CDR3 is built from 16 residues. J gave up 1 base and V 5 bases, and 4 bases lay outside the gene matches. CDR3 region: CASSPRDRGNTGELFF. DNA of the CDR3: TGTGCCAGCAGCCCTAGGGACAGGGGGAACACCGGGGAGCTGTTTTTT.

The rearrangement joins TRBV4-1 to TRBJ2-7; D may be TRBD2 (5 bases). Between the trimmed V and J ends, which lost 0 bases and 0 bases, there was a span of 15 bases. Per the germline V gene, CDR1 is MGHRA and CDR2 is YSYEKL. The CDR3 extends over 17 amino acids. The chain's CDR3 is CASSQDPRDSSSYEQYF. Here the CDR3 DNA reads TGCGCCAGCAGCCAAGACCCCCGGGATTCGAGCTCCTACGAGCAGTACTTC.

This chain links TRBV29-1 with TRBJ2-5, with 8 bases matching TRBD2. Germline loops: CDR1 SQVTM, CDR2 ANQGSEA. The CDR3 length is 14 residues. J gave up 1 base and V 5 bases, and 6 bases lay outside the gene matches. CDR3 in amino acids: CSVFSGILQETQYF. CDR3 bases: TGCAGCGTTTTTAGCGGGATACTCCAAGAGACCCAGTACTTC.

The gene calls are TRBV15 and TRBJ2-3, with D perhaps matching TRBD2 (6 bases). There are 15 residues in the CDR3. Germline-derived CDR1 and CDR2 are LNHNV and YYDKDF (reference sequence). Deletions cut 5 bases from V and 4 bases from J, with 16 bases between. CDR3: CATSDLLAEADTQYF. As DNA, the CDR3 is TGTGCCACCAGCGATCTACTAGCCGAGGCAGATACGCAGTATTTT.

The table lists this clone with a few counts. V and J are TRBV7-9 and TRBJ1-1; D perhaps matches TRBD1 (6 bases). This CDR3 comprises 14 residues. Germline loops: CDR1 SEHNR, CDR2 FQNEAQ (reference sequence). Trimming cost V 1 base and J 7 bases, with 13 bases left between them. As DNA, the CDR3 is TGTGCCAGCAGCTTAGGTCTGGGGGCCCTTGAAGCTTTCTTT. It yields the protein CASSLGLGALEAFF.

The chain employs TRBV4-1 and TRBJ2-1, with TRBD2 identical over 12 bases. Germline CDR1 MGHRA, CDR2 YSYEKL. Germline trimming cut 2 bases from V and 10 bases from J; bases unmatched to any gene: 9. CDR3 size: 16 residues. The CDR3: CASSQPTSGSQVEQFF. The CDR3, as DNA: TGCGCCAGCAGCCAACCGACTAGCGGGAGCCAGGTGGAGCAGTTCTTC.

V is TRBV18 and J is TRBJ1-5; 7 bases align to TRBD1. Per germline, CDR1 KGHSH and CDR2 LQKENI. This CDR3 has 15 residues. V was pared by 1 base and J by 1 base, with 1 base of the junction left unmatched. Here the CDR3 reads CASSPQGASNQPQHF. Written as DNA, the CDR3 is TGTGCCAGCTCACCACAGGGGGCAAGCAATCAGCCCCAGCATTTT. Filled out from reference TRBV18 and TRBJ1-5, the complete variable domain reads NAGVMQNPRHLVRRRGQEARLRCSPMKGHSHVYWYRQLPEEGLKFMVYLQKENIIDESGMPKERFSAEFPKEGPSILRIQQVVRGDSAAYFCASSPQGASNQPQHFGDGTRLSIL.

This sequence joins TRBV7-9 and TRBJ2-5, with D possibly being TRBD1 or TRBD2 (5 bases each). Trimming cost V 5 bases and J 3 bases, with 19 bases left between them. Germline loops: CDR1 SEHNR, CDR2 FQNEAQ (reference sequence). The CDR3 length is 16 residues. CDR3 nucleotide sequence: TGTGCCAGCAGCACGACGACAGTCGGGGCGGAAGAGACCCAGTACTTC. Its translation: CASSTTTVGAEETQYF.

The sample holds one count of this clone. J is TRBJ2-7 and V is TRBV7-2; D is ambiguous. V was pared by 5 bases and J by 1 base, with 12 bases between. The CDR3 sequence is 14 residues long. In germline, CDR1 is SGHTA, CDR2 FQGNSA. CDR3 sequence reads: CASSAWYTSYEQYF. CDR3 in DNA: TGTGCCAGCAGCGCCTGGTATACGTCCTACGAGCAGTACTTC.

The rearrangement links TRBV19 to TRBJ2-1; a weak D match, TRBD2 (6 bases). The CDR3 contains 17 residues. Germline V gene data show CDR1 as LNHDA and CDR2 as SQIVND (reference sequence). V shed 3 bases and J shed 8 bases, with 23 bases lying between them. CDR3 sequence: CASSIFPTAGWVDEQFF. The CDR3 DNA sequence: TGTGCCAGTAGTATTTTCCCAACTGCGGGATGGGTCGATGAGCAGTTCTTC.

The gene calls are TRBV11-2 and TRBJ2-1; D ambiguous. Germline values: CDR1 SGHAT, CDR2 FQNNGV. V lost 3 bases to trimming and J lost 8 bases, with 11 bases between them. This CDR3 contains 13 residues. For the CDR3, the DNA is TGTGCCAGCAGCTTGGGTCTTTTGGATGAGCAGTTCTTC. Protein: CASSLGLLDEQFF.

This chain connects TRBV27 to TRBJ2-3, with D perhaps TRBD2 (6 bases). The CDR3 covers 13 residues. With 7 bases removed from V and 4 bases from J, the gap between germline ends came to 12 bases. CDR1 is MNHEY, CDR2 SMNVEV, per germline (reference sequence). The CDR3 DNA follows: TGTGCCAGCAAGACGGGGGTATCAGATACGCAGTATTTT. Translated: CASKTGVSDTQYF.

The V call is TRBV7-8, the J call TRBJ2-5, with D tentatively TRBD1 (5 bases). Germline loops: CDR1 SGHVS, CDR2 FQNEAQ. V was shortened by 1 base and J by 0 bases, with 15 bases between the two germline ends. This CDR3 has 17 amino acids. DNA for the CDR3: TGTGCCAGCAGCTTAGGCTTCACGACAGTGTACCAAGAGACCCAGTACTTC. This codes for CASSLGFTTVYQETQYF. Filled out from reference TRBV7-8 and TRBJ2-5, the complete variable domain reads GAGVSQSPRYKVAKRGQDVALRCDPISGHVSLFWYQQALGQGPEFLTYFQNEAQLDKSGLPSDRFFAERPEGSVSTLKIQRTQQEDSAVYLCASSLGFTTVYQETQYFGPGTRLLVL.

The sample holds one count of this clone. V and J are TRBV6-6 and TRBJ1-5; 11 bases map to TRBD1. The CDR3 loop spans 16 amino acids. Germline lookup yields CDR1 MNHNY and CDR2 SVGAGI (reference sequence). Trimming took 2 bases from V and 2 from J; bases not matched to a gene: 2. The CDR3 nucleotides are TGTGCCAGCAGTTACGGACAGGGGGCGGGCAATCAGCCCCAGCATTTT. Translating gives CASSYGQGAGNQPQHF.

The CDR3 protein is CASSSRRGVAYEQYF. The CDR3 DNA sequence: TGTGCCAGCAGCTCACGCCGGGGGGTCGCCTACGAGCAGTACTTC. V and J are TRBV7-9 and TRBJ2-7, with 7 bases fitting TRBD2. CDR3 length: 15 amino acids. J lost 2 bases, V lost 4 bases, and 8 bases had no gene match. Per germline, CDR1 SEHNR and CDR2 FQNEAQ (reference sequence).

This chain joins TRBV27 and TRBJ2-2; no reliable D call. Germline values: CDR1 MNHEY, CDR2 SMNVEV (reference sequence). There are 12 residues in the CDR3. V dropped 11 bases and J dropped 6 bases, with 13 bases sitting between them. The CDR3, as DNA: TGTGCCTCCCGGCCTCTTGCCGGGGAGCTGTTTTTT. Translating gives CASRPLAGELFF.

The chain couples TRBV10-3 to TRBJ2-1; D remains ambiguous. Germline-derived CDR1 and CDR2 are ENHRY and SYGVKD. V shed 2 bases and J shed 4 bases, with 12 bases lying between them. CDR3 length equals 15 residues. CDR3 region: CAISESESYYNEQFF. CDR3 coding DNA: TGTGCCATCAGTGAGAGCGAGAGCTATTACAATGAGCAGTTCTTC.

The DNA of the CDR3 is TGTGCCAGCAGCCCCCAGCTAGCGGGAGGGTTTTACAATGAGCAGTTCTTC. This encodes CASSPQLAGGFYNEQFF. This chain uses TRBV7-9 with TRBJ2-1; 12 nucleotides line up with TRBD2. The trim removed 5 bases at V and 4 bases at J, leaving 9 bases unmatched. CDR3 length: 17 residues. CDR1 and CDR2 from the germline V gene are SEHNR and FQNEAQ (reference sequence).

The chain carries TRBV11-2 and TRBJ2-7; tentatively, D is TRBD1 (6 bases). V was trimmed by 0 bases and J by 1 base, leaving 7 bases between them. The CDR3 extends over 14 amino acids. Germline CDR1 SGHAT, CDR2 FQNNGV. This CDR3 reads CASSLEGHSYEQYF. The CDR3 coding sequence is TGTGCCAGCAGCTTAGAGGGACATTCCTACGAGCAGTACTTC.

The chain has TRBV11-2 and TRBJ2-1; the D gene is possibly TRBD2 (6 bases). V was shortened by 5 bases and J by 8 bases, with 19 bases between the two germline ends. From germline, CDR1 is SGHAT and CDR2 FQNNGV. This CDR3 has 15 residues. CDR3 residues: CASSQRATGLDEQFF. The CDR3, as DNA: TGTGCCAGCAGCCAGCGGGCTACAGGTTTGGATGAGCAGTTCTTC.

The chain employs TRBV11-2 and TRBJ2-7, with D perhaps matching TRBD2 (6 bases). Trimming shortened V by 1 base and J by 0 bases, and 16 bases separated the two germline ends. This CDR3 region has 17 residues. Germline-derived CDR1 and CDR2 are SGHAT and FQNNGV. CDR3 DNA: TGTGCCAGCAGCTTAGGGAGGGACGATGGGCTCTCCTACGAGCAGTACTTC. It yields the protein CASSLGRDDGLSYEQYF. The variable domain in full, completed from reference TRBV11-2 and TRBJ2-7, reads EAGVAQSPRYKIIEKRQSVAFWCNPISGHATLYWYQQILGQGPKLLIQFQNNGVVDDSQLPKDRFSAERLKGVDSTLKIQPAKLEDSAVYLCASSLGRDDGLSYEQYFGPGTRLTVT.